This TCR beta chain was obtained from a study of cytomegalovirus exposure and HLA in healthy donors. A multiplex PCR was run with 60 Vbeta primers and 13 Jbeta primers. Only in-frame clones appear in the TCRdb table, and some are missing; sequencing was by immunoSEQ multiplex PCR. Of around 200,000 clones listed, 83% were seen once; the top ten hold roughly 1.3%. Germline V CDR1 and CDR2: SEHNR, FQNEAQ (reference sequence). CDR3 length: 14 amino acids. Trimming at V came to 3 bases and at J to 1 base, leaving 1 base not matched to a gene. This clone was seen once. The gene calls are TRBV7-9 and TRBJ1-2; 8 positions agree with TRBD1. The receptor comes from a girl between 10 and 17 years old in good health and CMV-seronegative. Sequencing was carried out using PBMCs. The CDR3 nucleotides read TGTGCCAGCAGCTTGGACAGGGTTAACTATGGCTACACCTTC. Its translation: CASSLDRVNYGYTF.